Listed below are T cell receptor beta chains from one sample, sequenced in a study of blood T cell repertoires in COVID-19. Measured with immunoSEQ multiplex PCR; TCRdb has only the in-frame clones, and not every one. This table holds 150,000 to 200,000 clones, approximately 83% found once. Sample: peripheral blood. These receptors were taken from a human donor with acute or convalescent COVID-19. The donor label of this sample is uncertain. Each CDR3 is given with its conserved first and last residue. D genes are given only for firm matches. Not every row has a clone size; where given, it reads once, few, many or a size class.

>-|TRBD2|TRBV19|TRBJ2-1
TGTGCCAGTAGCCGCTTTCGGGAGGGGGACAATGAGCAGTTCTTC
CASSRFREGDNEQFF
>once|-|TRBV5-1|TRBJ1-2
TGCGCCAGCAGCTTGGAGGAGGGCGCAGGGAATGGCTACACCTTC
CASSLEEGAGNGYTF
>few|TRBD2|TRBV5-8|TRBJ2-7
TGTGCCAGCAGCTCTAGCGGGTTCTACGAGCAGTACTTC
CASSSSGFYEQYF
>-|TRBD1|TRBV7-3|TRBJ2-2
TGTGCCAGCAGCAAGGACAGGGGAGGTACCGGGGAGCTGTTTTTT
CASSKDRGGTGELFF
>-|TRBD1|TRBV15|TRBJ1-5
TGTGCCACCAGCAGAACTACAGGGGGAGGTAATCAGCCCCAGCATTTT
CATSRTTGGGNQPQHF
>once|-|TRBV29-1|TRBJ2-3
TGCAGCGTTGAAATCCGCAGTCCGAACCTGATATCTAGCACAGATACGCAGTATTTT
CSVEIRSPNLISSTDTQYF
>-|-|TRBV19|TRBJ1-1
TGTGCCAGTAGTGGGCCTGGAGGTTTGGATATGAACACTGAAGCTTTCTTT
CASSGPGGLDMNTEAFF
>-|-|TRBV27|TRBJ2-2
TGTGCCAGCAGTTCCGGGGTTACCGGGGAGCTGTTTTTT
CASSSGVTGELFF
>-|TRBD2|TRBV18|TRBJ2-1
TGTGCCAGCTCAAGACCGGGGGGGCCAAACAATGAGCAGTTCTTC
CASSRPGGPNNEQFF
>few|TRBD1|TRBV7-8|TRBJ1-2
TGTGCCAGCAGCCCGGACAGGGGTGGATATGGCTACACCTTC
CASSPDRGGYGYTF
>-|-|TRBV28|TRBJ1-3
TGTGCCAGCAAAGGGGTTGGAACCCTTTCCTCTGGAAACACCATATATTTT
CASKGVGTLSSGNTIYF
>-|-|TRBV7-9|TRBJ1-2
TGTGCCAGCAGCTTAGCGCAGGGGAACTATGGCTACACCTTC
CASSLAQGNYGYTF
>-|-|TRBV4-2|TRBJ2-1
TGTGCCAGCAGCCAAGATCCATCGAGGAATGAGCAGTTCTTC
CASSQDPSRNEQFF
>-|-|TRBV14|TRBJ2-2
TGTGCCAGCAGCCTGACAACCGGGGAGCTGTTTTTT
CASSLTTGELFF
>-|TRBD1|TRBV29-1|TRBJ2-1
TGCAGCGCCATCGGGACAGGCTCCTACAATGAGCAGTTCTTC
CSAIGTGSYNEQFF
>-|TRBD1|TRBV7-3|TRBJ2-3
TGTGCCAGCAGCTCCGGGACAGGGTTGAGCACAGATACGCAGTATTTT
CASSSGTGLSTDTQYF
>-|TRBD1|TRBV11-2|TRBJ1-1
TGTGCCAGCAGCTTAGGGGGACAGGGGACGACCACTGAAGCTTTCTTT
CASSLGGQGTTTEAFF
>once|-|TRBV28|TRBJ2-7
TGTGCCAGCGGGAGAGGGGGCTCCTACGAGCAGTACTTC
CASGRGGSYEQYF
>-|-|TRBV7-2|TRBJ1-4
TGTGCCAGCAGCGGCAAGGGGCGGGGAAAACTGTTTTTT
CASSGKGRGKLFF
>-|-|TRBV9|TRBJ2-5
TGTGCCAGTGGACGTCTGACAGCCACCCAAGAGACCCAGTACTTC
CASGRLTATQETQYF
>-|-|TRBV5-5|TRBJ1-5
TGTGCCAGCAGCTTAGGGGGAGGGCAGCCCCAGCATTTT
CASSLGGGQPQHF
>once|TRBD1|TRBV9|TRBJ1-4
TGTGCCAGCAGCGGACAGGGGACTAATGAAAAACTGTTTTTT
CASSGQGTNEKLFF
>-|TRBD1|TRBV2|TRBJ1-2
TGTGCCAGCAGCACCGGGACAGGGGTTGGCGGCTACACCTTC
CASSTGTGVGGYTF
>-|-|TRBV28|TRBJ1-3
TGTGCCAGCAGTCCGGGGACACTTGGAAACACCATATATTTT
CASSPGTLGNTIYF
>few|TRBD1|TRBV29-1|TRBJ1-2
TGCAGCGTTGAACGGCAGGGGGCGACCTATGGCTACACCTTC
CSVERQGATYGYTF
>few|TRBD1|TRBV10-2|TRBJ1-5
TGCGCCAGCAGCCCCGGGACAGGGGGCCAGCCCCAGCATTTT
CASSPGTGGQPQHF
>-|-|TRBV5-1|TRBJ1-1
TGCGCCAGCATTAGGGAGGGTTCCACTGAAGCTTTCTTT
CASIREGSTEAFF
>-|-|TRBV6-6|TRBJ2-4
TGTGCCAGCAGTTACTCGGTCCAAGGGGGCATTCAGTACTTC
CASSYSVQGGIQYF
>-|-|TRBV28|TRBJ1-4
TGTGCCAGCAGTTCCCCGTCAACTAATGAAAAACTGTTTTTT
CASSSPSTNEKLFF
>-|TRBD1|TRBV2|TRBJ2-7
TGTGCCAGCAGCGAGCTCAGGGGGAAGCACGAGCAGTACTTC
CASSELRGKHEQYF
>few|TRBD1|TRBV2|TRBJ2-2
TGTGCCAGCGGCCCCCACAGGGGGGCCGGGGAGCTGTTTTTT
CASGPHRGAGELFF
>-|TRBD1|TRBV5-1|TRBJ2-1
TGCGCCAGCACCTCGGACAGGGTGGCCTACAATGAGCAGTTCTTC
CASTSDRVAYNEQFF
>-|TRBD2|TRBV13|TRBJ2-1
TGTGCCAGCAGCTTAAAGGGACTAGCGGCCAATGAGCAGTTCTTC
CASSLKGLAANEQFF
>few|-|TRBV23-1|TRBJ2-7
TGCGCCAGCAGTCAAAAGGGGCAGGCCTCGAACTTC
CASSQKGQASNF
>-|TRBD1|TRBV27|TRBJ1-6
TGTGCCGGCAGATTAAGGGGGCCCAAGAGCTCCTATAATTCACCCCTCCACTTT
CAGRLRGPKSSYNSPLHF
>-|-|TRBV2|TRBJ1-2
TGTGCCAGCAGTGAAGACAGGGCTCCCTATGGCTACACCTTC
CASSEDRAPYGYTF
>-|TRBD2|TRBV7-2|TRBJ2-5
TGTGCCAGCAGCCTCGGGGGGGCCCAAGAGACCCAGTACTTC
CASSLGGAQETQYF
>-|-|TRBV7-3|TRBJ2-1
TGTGCCAGCAGCCCTCAGGCAGGGATCCTTAATGAGCAGTTCTTC
CASSPQAGILNEQFF
>once|TRBD1|TRBV27|TRBJ2-7
TGTGCCAGCAGCCGGACTGGACAGGGTCACGAGCAGTACTTC
CASSRTGQGHEQYF
>-|TRBD1|TRBV27|TRBJ2-2
TGTGCCAGCAGTTTGGCAGGGGGCACCACCGGGGAGCTGTTTTTT
CASSLAGGTTGELFF
>-|TRBD2|TRBV19|TRBJ2-1
TGTGCCAGTAGTATGACTAGCGGGATCTCTGAGCAGTTCTTC
CASSMTSGISEQFF
>-|-|TRBV5-1|TRBJ2-3
TGCGCCAGCAGCTTGGCGGGGGGCCAAGATACGCAGTATTTT
CASSLAGGQDTQYF
>-|-|TRBV19|TRBJ2-1
TGTGCCAGTAGCCCAAACAGGGCATTGTTGACAAATGAGCAGTTCTTC
CASSPNRALLTNEQFF
>-|TRBD2|TRBV7-3|TRBJ2-1
TGTGCCAGCAGCTTACAGGCTAGCGGGGGGTACAATGAGCAGTTCTTC
CASSLQASGGYNEQFF
>-|-|TRBV19|TRBJ1-2
TGTGCCAGTAGTACCTCCCGGAACTATGGCTACACCTTC
CASSTSRNYGYTF
>-|-|TRBV9|TRBJ2-7
TGTGCCAGCAGCGTAGATAGCTCCTACGAGCAGTACTTC
CASSVDSSYEQYF
>-|TRBD2|TRBV9|TRBJ2-1
TGTGCCAGCAGCGTAGATGAGCGGGAATACAATGAGCAGTTCTTC
CASSVDEREYNEQFF
>-|-|TRBV2|TRBJ2-7
TGTGCCAGCAGCGACAGTATCTACGAGCAGTACTTC
CASSDSIYEQYF
>-|TRBD1|TRBV6-2/TRBV6-3|TRBJ2-3
TGTGCCAGCAGTTGGTTCCGGGACAGGGGAACAGATACGCAGTATTTT
CASSWFRDRGTDTQYF
>-|TRBD2|TRBV11-2|TRBJ2-3
TGTGCCAGCAGCGTGGGGAGGGCCGAAGATACGCAGTATTTT
CASSVGRAEDTQYF
>-|TRBD2|TRBV18|TRBJ2-5
TGTGCCAGCTCACCGTCGGGGGGGCAGACCCAGTACTTC
CASSPSGGQTQYF